The 20 T cell receptor beta chains listed next were all sequenced from one sample in a study of CD8 T cells in ankylosing spondylitis. TCRdb re-analysed the 5' RACE reads in MiXCR, keeping a single row per CDR3 protein. The sample shows about 130,000 distinct CDR3 sequences, about 7% of them seen only once. The source material was blood, either unsorted or a sorted T cell fraction (not recorded which). These receptors were collected from a female donor with ankylosing spondylitis or in good health (not recorded which).

This clonotype was seen ten or more times. The CDR3 is CASSLQTEGHEQYF. The CDR3 bases are TGCGCCAGCAGCTTGCAGACAGAGGGTCACGAGCAGTACTTC. The chain combines TRBV5-1 with TRBJ2-7; tentatively, D is TRBD1 or TRBD2 (5 bases each). The V and J ends lost 1 base and 5 bases respectively, with 13 bases between them. CDR3 length: 14 amino acids. CDR1 and CDR2 from the germline V gene are SGHRS and YFSETQ.

In this sample, this clonotype turned up many times. This chain uses TRBV20-1 with TRBJ2-7; maybe TRBD2 (5 bases). This CDR3 region has 13 residues. The V and J ends lost 6 bases and 2 bases respectively, with 14 bases between them. Germline V lookup: CDR1 DFQATT, CDR2 SNEGSKA (reference sequence). CDR3 bases: TGCAGTGCCGAGAGGTTCGGGACCTACGAGCAGTACTTC. Translation: CSAERFGTYEQYF.

This clonotype has ten or more counts. CDR3 nucleotide sequence: TGTGCCAGTGGGACAGGGGAAGAGACCCAGTACTTC. As protein: CASGTGEETQYF. This sequence joins TRBV2 and TRBJ2-5; TRBD1 agrees at 10 bases. CDR3 size: 12 residues. Trimming at V came to 9 bases and at J to 3 bases, leaving 1 base not matched to a gene. Germline CDR1 is SNHLY and CDR2 is FYNNEI.

Ten or more counts support this clonotype. The V and J genes are TRBV6-1 and TRBJ1-1; the D gene is possibly TRBD1 (5 bases). Between the trimmed V and J ends, which lost 6 bases and 1 base, there was a span of 12 bases. Germline V lookup: CDR1 MNHNS, CDR2 SASEGT. The CDR3 sequence is 14 residues long. CDR3 sequence: CASSPFTGNTEAFF. CDR3 DNA: TGTGCCAGCAGCCCTTTTACAGGGAACACTGAAGCTTTCTTT.

This clonotype was observed many times. The chain is built from TRBV11-2 and TRBJ2-1, with D unclear. The CDR3 totals 12 residues. Trimming shortened V by 5 bases and J by 8 bases, and 10 bases separated the two germline ends. Per germline, CDR1 SGHAT and CDR2 FQNNGV. CDR3 protein: CASSTRPHEQFF. The DNA of the CDR3 is TGTGCCAGCAGCACCCGCCCCCATGAGCAGTTCTTC.

This clonotype has ten or more counts. V is TRBV12-3 or TRBV12-4 and J is TRBJ2-3, with D hard to call. This CDR3 spans 15 amino acids. The germline V and J ends were trimmed by 1 base and 2 bases, with 10 bases remaining between them. This CDR3 reads CASSLVQSYTDTQYF. The CDR3 nucleotides are TGTGCCAGCAGTTTAGTCCAGTCCTACACAGATACGCAGTATTTT.

This clonotype has at least ten counts. This chain links TRBV7-2 with TRBJ1-5; D is uncertain. The germline V and J ends were trimmed by 5 bases and 2 bases, with 7 bases remaining between them. The CDR3 is 13 amino acids. Germline V gene data show CDR1 as SGHTA and CDR2 as FQGNSA. The CDR3 region is CASSPMGNQPQHF. In DNA form, the CDR3 reads TGTGCCAGCAGCCCAATGGGCAATCAGCCCCAGCATTTT.

This clonotype was observed many times. The chain uses TRBV12-3 or TRBV12-4 and TRBJ2-2; the D gene is possibly TRBD2 (5 bases). Trimming removed 3 bases at V and 6 bases at J, with 11 bases between. The CDR3 has 14 residues. For the CDR3, the DNA is TGTGCCAGCAGTTTGGGGAGTAAGTCCGGGGAGCTGTTTTTT. This codes for CASSLGSKSGELFF.

This clonotype was seen ten or more times. V and J are TRBV4-3 and TRBJ1-6, with 7 bases lining up with TRBD1. The CDR3 is 16 residues long. V lost 1 base, J lost 13 bases, and 13 bases stayed unmatched. The germline CDR1 and CDR2 sequences are LGHNA and YSLEER. CDR3 DNA sequence: TGCGCCAGCAGCCAAGTTCGGGGACAGTTGGGGTTCCCCCTCCACTTT. It specifies CASSQVRGQLGFPLHF.

Many counts were recorded for this clonotype. The chain recombines TRBV20-1 with TRBJ2-2, with D possibly being TRBD2 (5 bases). The CDR3 runs 16 residues. Germline V gene sequence: CDR1 DFQATT, CDR2 SNEGSKA (reference sequence). Trimming took 0 bases from V and 0 from J, leaving 11 bases between them. The CDR3 sequence: CSARETGVANTGELFF. CDR3 DNA: TGCAGTGCTAGAGAAACCGGGGTCGCGAACACCGGGGAGCTGTTTTTT.

This clonotype was observed a handful of times. The rearrangement joins TRBV5-1 to TRBJ1-5; D call uncertain. CDR3 size: 17 residues. The V end lost 4 bases, the J end lost 3 bases, and 20 bases lay between the germline ends. Germline lookup yields CDR1 SGHRS and CDR2 YFSETQ. The CDR3 is CASSMDSYTRDNQPQHF. Written as DNA, the CDR3 is TGCGCCAGCAGCATGGATTCGTATACGAGGGACAATCAGCCCCAGCATTTT.

This clonotype showed up many times. The V gene is TRBV10-3, the J gene TRBJ2-1, with D tentatively TRBD1 (5 bases). Germline V gene data show CDR1 as ENHRY and CDR2 as SYGVKD. Trimming stripped 2 bases from V and 9 bases from J, with 11 bases between. The CDR3 totals 13 residues. CDR3: CAISEQGASEQFF. CDR3 bases: TGTGCCATCAGTGAGCAAGGGGCGAGTGAGCAGTTCTTC.

This clonotype was found many times. This chain links TRBV7-6 with TRBJ2-1; 11 nucleotides agree with TRBD1. V shed 4 bases, J shed 7 bases, and the junction held 6 bases outside the gene matches. The CDR3 extends over 15 amino acids. Germline loops: CDR1 SGHVS, CDR2 FNYEAQ. CDR3 nucleotides: TGTGCCAGCAGCTACGGGACAGGGGGGAATAATGAGCAGTTCTTC. Translated, it gives CASSYGTGGNNEQFF.

This clonotype was seen at least ten times. The chain couples TRBV7-2 to TRBJ2-7; 12 bases match TRBD2. Germline CDR1 SGHTA, CDR2 FQGNSA. This CDR3 is 15 amino acids long. Trimming cost V 5 bases and J 6 bases; bases outside gene matches: 8. Here the CDR3 reads CASSQRTSGDPEQYF. The CDR3 nucleotides read TGTGCCAGCAGCCAGCGGACTAGCGGGGACCCCGAGCAGTACTTC. Based on the CDR3 plus reference TRBV7-2 and TRBJ2-7, the full variable domain is GAGVSQSPSNKVTEKGKDVELRCDPISGHTALYWYRQSLGQGLEFLIYFQGNSAPDKSGLPSDRFSAERTGGSVSTLTIQRTQQEDSAVYLCASSQRTSGDPEQYFGPGTRLTVT.

This clonotype showed up many times. The rearrangement joins TRBV7-3 to TRBJ1-3, with D possibly TRBD1 on 5 matching bases. CDR3 length: 15 residues. V dropped 3 bases and J dropped 0 bases, with 9 bases sitting between them. Per germline, CDR1 SGHTA and CDR2 FQGTGA. This CDR3 is CASSLGLHSGNTIYF. In DNA, the CDR3 is TGTGCCAGCAGCTTGGGACTCCACTCTGGAAACACCATATATTTT. Using reference TRBV7-3 and TRBJ1-3 for the parts outside the CDR3, the full variable domain is GAGVSQTPSNKVTEKGKYVELRCDPISGHTALYWYRQSLGQGPEFLIYFQGTGAADDSGLPNDRFFAVRPEGSVSTLKIQRTERGDSAVYLCASSLGLHSGNTIYFGEGSWLTVV.

This clonotype was recorded many times. The chain couples TRBV5-1 to TRBJ2-1; D possibly corresponds to TRBD1 (6 bases). V lost 2 bases and J 6 bases, leaving 12 bases between the germline ends. Per the germline V gene, CDR1 is SGHRS and CDR2 is YFSETQ. The CDR3 spans 14 residues. The CDR3 is CASSFRGEFNEQFF. The CDR3 DNA is TGCGCCAGCAGCTTCAGGGGAGAATTCAATGAGCAGTTCTTC.

There are many counts of this clonotype. The gene calls are TRBV7-2 and TRBJ1-1; weak D call: TRBD1 (5 bases). V lost 5 bases and J lost 1, with 8 bases in between. From germline, CDR1 is SGHTA and CDR2 FQGNSA. This CDR3 spans 13 amino acids. CDR3 residues: CASSRDGNTEAFF. In nucleotides, the CDR3 is TGTGCCAGCAGCCGGGACGGGAACACTGAAGCTTTCTTT.

Ten or more counts support this clonotype. The chain joins TRBV5-1 to TRBJ2-1; 9 nucleotides align to TRBD2. V shed 2 bases and J 9 bases; nucleotides not matched to a gene: 12. The CDR3 is made up of 16 amino acids. The germline CDR1 and CDR2 sequences are SGHRS and YFSETQ. The CDR3 region has the DNA TGCGCCAGCAGCTTCGTTAGCGGGGGCCTTTTCGGTGAGCAGTTCTTC. Protein sequence: CASSFVSGGLFGEQFF. Using reference TRBV5-1 and TRBJ2-1 for the parts outside the CDR3, the full variable domain is KAGVTQTPRYLIKTRGQQVTLSCSPISGHRSVSWYQQTPGQGLQFLFEYFSETQRNKGNFPGRFSGRQFSNSRSEMNVSTLELGDSALYLCASSFVSGGLFGEQFFGPGTRLTVL.

This chain uses TRBV11-2 with TRBJ2-7; either TRBD1 or TRBD2 may fit D (5 bases each). The germline V and J ends were trimmed by 5 bases and 2 bases, with 16 bases remaining between them. Germline CDR1 is SGHAT and CDR2 is FQNNGV. The CDR3 has 15 amino acids. Written as DNA, the CDR3 is TGTGCCAGCAGCGTATACCGGGGCAGAGCCTACGAGCAGTACTTC. It translates to CASSVYRGRAYEQYF. The full variable domain, with the rest looked up from reference TRBV11-2 and TRBJ2-7, is EAGVAQSPRYKIIEKRQSVAFWCNPISGHATLYWYQQILGQGPKLLIQFQNNGVVDDSQLPKDRFSAERLKGVDSTLKIQPAKLEDSAVYLCASSVYRGRAYEQYFGPGTRLTVT.

This clonotype has ten or more counts. The CDR3 DNA reads as TGTGCCAGCAGCTTAGGGGGACGGCCAACTAATGAAAAACTGTTTTTT. Translation gives CASSLGGRPTNEKLFF. The rearrangement uses TRBV7-2 and TRBJ1-4; possibly TRBD1 for D (5 bases). The germline V gene encodes CDR1 SGHTA and CDR2 FQGNSA. V lost 1 base and J lost 0, with 9 bases in between. The length of the CDR3 is 16 residues.